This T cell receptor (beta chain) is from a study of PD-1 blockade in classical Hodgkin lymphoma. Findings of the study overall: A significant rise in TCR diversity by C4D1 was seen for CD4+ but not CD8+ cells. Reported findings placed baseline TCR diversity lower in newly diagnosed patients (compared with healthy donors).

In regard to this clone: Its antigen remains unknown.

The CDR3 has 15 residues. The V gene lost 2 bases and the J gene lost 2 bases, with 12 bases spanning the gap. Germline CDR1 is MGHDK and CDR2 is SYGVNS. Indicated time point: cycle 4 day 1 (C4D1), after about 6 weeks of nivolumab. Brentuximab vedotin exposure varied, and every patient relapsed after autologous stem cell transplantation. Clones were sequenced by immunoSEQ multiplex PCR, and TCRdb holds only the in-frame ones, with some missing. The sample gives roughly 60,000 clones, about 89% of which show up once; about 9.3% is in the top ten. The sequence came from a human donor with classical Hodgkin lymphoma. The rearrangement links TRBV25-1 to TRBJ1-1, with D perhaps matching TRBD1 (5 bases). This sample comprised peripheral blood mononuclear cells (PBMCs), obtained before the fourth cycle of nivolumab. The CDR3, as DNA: TGTGCCAGCAGTGAACCAGGGTCCTCAAACACTGAAGCTTTCTTT. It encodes CASSEPGSSNTEAFF.